This record looks at one T cell receptor (beta chain) sequence and its context. Data came from immunoSEQ multiplex PCR; TCRdb stores just in-frame clones and leaves some out. The repertoire consists of 650,000 to 950,000 clones, with 70% to 90% occurring once and the leading ten covering more than 0.008%. The germline V gene encodes CDR1 SGHDT and CDR2 YYEEEE. The CDR3 covers 18 residues. The V end lost 0 bases, the J end lost 0 bases, and 18 bases lay between the germline ends. The data originate from a study of shared T cell receptors in the human thymus. The sample was also reused in another study, on human thymus T cells. From that paper: Donors were healthy Finnish infants having corrective surgery for congenital heart defects. Thymic material originated from resections removed in the course of corrective heart surgery. Among thymic and blood repertoires, usage of V and J genes appeared biased.

This chain joins TRBV5-6 and TRBJ1-1; D is possibly TRBD1 (6 bases). This TCR derives from a girl in the first two years of life with a congenital heart defect. Sequencing input: thymocytes. The CDR3 DNA reads as TGTGCCAGCAGCTTGGCCGCAGGGGCGCTATCCATGAACACTGAAGCTTTCTTT. Protein sequence: CASSLAAGALSMNTEAFF.